The TCR beta chain described here comes from a study of low-dose radiotherapy and immunotherapy resistance in tumors. Time point given: before trial treatment. Donors were administered nivolumab, ipilimumab, aspirin and low-dose cyclophosphamide, together with low-dose radiotherapy. The CDR3 totals 18 residues. V was pared by 2 bases and J by 1 base, with 20 bases between. Germline V gene data show CDR1 as KGHSH and CDR2 as LQKENI. This clonotype was observed at least ten times. cDNA synthesis used a TRAV/TRBV-specific primer set for both chains. Amplification, which lasted approximately 19 PCR cycles, used a constant-region primer and V-primer adapter to amplify TCRs. TCRdb fed the reads into MiXCR, producing one record per CDR3 protein. The sample comprises tens of thousands of distinct CDR3 sequences, around 29% of which are singletons, and 11% rests with the top ten.

The clonotype originates from a female donor with ovarian cancer. The chain recombines TRBV18 with TRBJ2-5; D is perhaps TRBD1 (5 bases). The starting material was PBMCs, obtained before treatment. This CDR3 is CASSPFPTVPGIQETQYF. The CDR3, as DNA: TGTGCCAGCTCACCATTCCCCACGGTCCCAGGGATCCAAGAGACCCAGTACTTC.